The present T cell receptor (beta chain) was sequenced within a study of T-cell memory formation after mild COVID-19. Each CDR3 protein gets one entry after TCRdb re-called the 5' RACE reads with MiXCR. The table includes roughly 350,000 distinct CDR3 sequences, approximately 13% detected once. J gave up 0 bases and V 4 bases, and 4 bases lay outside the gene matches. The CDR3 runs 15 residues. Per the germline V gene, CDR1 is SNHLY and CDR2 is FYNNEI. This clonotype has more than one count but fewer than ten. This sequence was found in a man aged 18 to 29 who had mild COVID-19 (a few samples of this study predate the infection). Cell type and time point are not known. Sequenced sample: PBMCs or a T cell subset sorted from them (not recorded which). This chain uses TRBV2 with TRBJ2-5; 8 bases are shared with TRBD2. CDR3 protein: CASSAGLEHQETQYF. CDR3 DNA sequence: TGTGCCAGCAGTGCGGGACTAGAGCACCAAGAGACCCAGTACTTC.